This T cell receptor (beta chain) appears in the sequencing data of a study of T cell responses to AZD1222 COVID-19 vaccine (dated by TCRdb to the early 2020s). Regarding the complete study: A total of 230 to 250 trial participants underwent TCR sequencing, of whom roughly 210 had received two doses of AZD1222 and some 25 had received two doses of the MenACWY control vaccine. Trial participants were enrolled by age into 18-55, 56-69 and 70-plus year subgroups, with about 150, 28 and 57 TCR-sequenced participants respectively. Study-wide findings and limitations: In the small 56-69-year group, the increase in depth fell short of significance, most likely because of low power. The vaccine-associated CD4 TCRs covered the entire spike protein, and the dominant responses fell in regions 160-218 and 743-854. Participants were mostly white British and included more females than males, and it was suggested by the authors that clonal diversity may have been underestimated. Reportedly, almost half of the unique spike-specific TCRs recognized epitopes lying outside the regions that are mutated in the B.1.351 and B.1.1.7 variants. Conclusions about previously exposed vaccinees are limited because only six or seven AZD1222 recipients were SARS-CoV-2 seropositive at baseline. Because no day 14 peak-response samples were available, repertoires were characterized only after the peak T cell response. Spike-specific TCR breadth and depth rose significantly after two AZD1222 doses compared with day 0 and with MenACWY recipients.

This clone was counted only a few times. Its antigen specificity is not known. Qualities for individual bases were not recorded, and no much larger clone is one base off. The time point label for this specimen denotes: about 28 days (+/-7) after the second vaccine dose. AZD1222 recipients with second doses at about 4 weeks or about 12 weeks were pooled, because spike-specific TCR depth and breadth did not differ between schedules. The vaccinee samples were drawn from two UK trials, COV001 and COV002, one of which was a single-blind randomized controlled phase 2/3 trial testing AZD1222 (ChAdOx1 nCoV-19) in healthy adults. For TCRbeta chain sequencing, PBMC samples were collected from trial participants at day 0 and at day 28 after the second dose. The CDR3 holds 13 amino acids from the cysteine to the phenylalanine. The entry retains the CDR3 DNA only, 39 bases that are in frame from base 1. Trimming takes 6 bases off V and 8 bases off J; junction bases not matched to a gene: 7. The CDR1 and CDR2 encoded by the germline V gene are MDHEN and SYDVKM.

The CDR3 regions of human TCRbeta chains were analyzed by immunosequencing. The paper's processing steps were these. TCRs in the repertoires were matched against a reference library of SARS-CoV-2-specific TCRs that had been generated with the MIRA antigen-specificity platform. Breadth was defined as the fraction of unique TCRs that were SARS-CoV-2-associated. Depth was defined as the fraction of total T cells that were SARS-CoV-2-associated. Using the MIRA data, each spike-specific TCR was mapped to the spike region that the TCR reacts to and placed in a CD4 or CD8 class. Log10-transformed breadth and depth values were compared by one-way ANOVA with Sidak's multiple comparisons tests. TCRdb carries this immuneACCESS record with in-frame sequences only. Its versions omit some clonotypes, under half of them owing to an unresolved V gene in the studies checked, with the rest unexplained. V, J and clone size are those of that table, while D and trimming were read from the DNA. For this sample the table gives about 110,000 clones, of which approximately 88% were detected only once. The ten largest clones capture approximately 6.4% of the sample.

The V gene is TRBV28 and the J gene is TRBJ1-2; TRBD1 lines up with 9 middle nucleotides. Sample: peripheral blood, taken 28 days after the second AZD1222 dose. The TCR was taken from an adult who received the AZD1222 COVID-19 vaccine. The nucleotide sequence reads as follows: TGTGCCAGCAGCGTGGACAGGGGAGGAGGCTACACCTTC. This translates into CASSVDRGGGYTF.